The 24 T cell receptor beta chains in this list originate from one sample, sequenced in a study of blood T cell repertoires in COVID-19. This table comes from immunoSEQ multiplex PCR, and its TCRdb copy is limited to in-frame clones, with some not included. The repertoire holds some 150,000 clones, 70% to 90% seen once, with around 1.1% in the top ten. The sample was peripheral blood. These receptors originate from a man in his forties with acute or convalescent COVID-19.

This chain links TRBV15 with TRBJ2-1; 8 nucleotides line up with TRBD1. Germline V gene data show CDR1 as LNHNV and CDR2 as YYDKDF (reference sequence). The CDR3 sequence is 15 residues long. Trimming removed 2 bases from V and 7 bases from J; junction bases left unmatched: 7. CDR3 sequence (DNA): TGTGCCACCAGCAGAAATCTACAGGGGGTTAATGAGCAGTTCTTC. Its protein product is CATSRNLQGVNEQFF.

The chain joins TRBV7-2 to TRBJ1-3; 8 bases are a match to TRBD1. Germline CDR1 and CDR2: SGHTA and FQGNSA. The junction had 4 bases not matched to a gene; V was cut back by 5 bases and J by 1 base. The CDR3 is made up of 15 amino acids. The CDR3 nucleotides read TGTGCCAGCAGCCCGGACAGGGCATCTGGAAACACCATATATTTT. Its translation is CASSPDRASGNTIYF. Full variable domain (outside the CDR3, taken from reference TRBV7-2 and TRBJ1-3): GAGVSQSPSNKVTEKGKDVELRCDPISGHTALYWYRQSLGQGLEFLIYFQGNSAPDKSGLPSDRFSAERTGGSVSTLTIQRTQQEDSAVYLCASSPDRASGNTIYFGEGSWLTVV.

J is TRBJ1-5 and V is TRBV19, with 9 nucleotides matching TRBD1. Losses at the gene ends were 4 bases for V and 8 bases for J; bases not matched to a gene: 12. The CDR3 covers 16 residues. Germline-derived CDR1 and CDR2 are LNHDA and SQIVND (reference sequence). CDR3 protein: CASSTGTGPFGEPQHF. CDR3 coding DNA: TGTGCCAGTAGTACCGGGACAGGGCCCTTCGGTGAGCCCCAGCATTTT.

This clone was picked up one time. This chain uses TRBV5-4 with TRBJ1-2, with TRBD1 identical over 8 bases. The CDR3 has 17 residues. Germline CDR1 SGHNT, CDR2 YYREEE (reference sequence). With 4 bases clipped from V and 4 bases from J, the junction kept 15 bases outside the gene matches. The CDR3 sequence is CASSPRTGLALGYGYTF. Written as DNA, the CDR3 is TGTGCCAGCAGCCCTCGGACAGGGTTAGCCCTTGGCTATGGCTACACCTTC.

This sequence joins TRBV6-5 and TRBJ2-7, with 12 bases aligning to TRBD1. CDR3 length equals 14 residues. The V gene's germline CDR1 is MNHEY and CDR2 SVGAGI. J was trimmed by 2 bases and V by 9 bases; bases with no gene match: 5. CDR3 residues: CASEGQGAAYEQYF. The CDR3 DNA sequence: TGTGCCAGTGAGGGACAGGGGGCGGCCTACGAGCAGTACTTC.

The chain is built from TRBV2 and TRBJ2-1; 11 bases are shared with TRBD1. J gave up 8 bases and V 5 bases, and 8 bases lay outside the gene matches. CDR1 and CDR2 from the germline V gene are SNHLY and FYNNEI. The CDR3 length is 15 residues. The CDR3 nucleotides are TGTGCCAGCAGTCGGGCCGGGACAGGGGGGGATGAGCAGTTCTTC. Translated, it gives CASSRAGTGGDEQFF.

The chain uses TRBV15 and TRBJ1-6; 7 positions match TRBD1. V gave up 3 bases and J gave up 4 bases; unmatched junction bases: 6. Germline CDR1 reads LNHNV; CDR2 reads YYDKDF (reference sequence). The length of the CDR3 is 16 residues. CDR3 bases: TGTGCCACCAGCAGGGCAGACAGGGATTATAATTCACCCCTCCACTTT. Translated: CATSRADRDYNSPLHF. Looking up the rest from reference TRBV15 and TRBJ1-6 gives the full variable domain: DAMVIQNPRYQVTQFGKPVTLSCSQTLNHNVMYWYQQKSSQAPKLLFHYYDKDFNNEADTPDNFQSRRPNTSFCFLDIRSPGLGDTAMYLCATSRADRDYNSPLHFGNGTRLTVT.

This clone was detected a few times. The chain has TRBV30 and TRBJ1-3, with D uncertain. V was pared by 4 bases and J by 0 bases, with 13 bases between. Germline V gene lookup returns CDR1 GTSNPN and CDR2 SVGIG (reference sequence). The CDR3 is 15 amino acids. CDR3 nucleotides: TGTGCCTGGAATGCAGGCCGTTCCTCTGGAAACACCATATATTTT. Translation gives CAWNAGRSSGNTIYF.

The chain employs TRBV6-5 and TRBJ2-7; TRBD2 aligns across 7 bases. Per the germline V gene, CDR1 is MNHEY and CDR2 is SVGAGI. Losses at the gene ends were 6 bases for V and 1 base for J; bases not matched to a gene: 6. The CDR3 is 14 residues long. CDR3 loop: CASRSGTTSYEQYF. The CDR3 DNA is TGTGCCAGCAGAAGCGGGACTACATCCTACGAGCAGTACTTC.

The rearrangement links TRBV6-5 to TRBJ1-1; D might be TRBD1 (5 bases). The ends were cut back, 7 bases at V and 1 base at J, with 7 bases in the middle. Looked up from germline, CDR1 is MNHEY and CDR2 is SVGAGI. This CDR3 spans 12 amino acids. CDR3 amino acids: CASTQGNTEAFF. CDR3 bases: TGTGCCAGCACTCAGGGGAACACTGAAGCTTTCTTT.

The rearrangement links TRBV25-1 to TRBJ1-5, with 9 bases that match TRBD1. CDR1 is MGHDK, CDR2 SYGVNS, per germline. V trimming: 7 bases; J trimming: 0 bases; junction bases outside the gene matches: 10. The CDR3 contains 17 residues. The CDR3 region is CASTEDRGQYSNQPQHF. The CDR3 DNA reads TGTGCCAGCACAGAGGACAGGGGACAATATAGCAATCAGCCCCAGCATTTT. The full variable domain, completed using reference TRBV25-1 and TRBJ1-5, is EADIYQTPRYLVIGTGKKITLECSQTMGHDKMYWYQQDPGMELHLIHYSYGVNSTEKGDLSSESTVSRIRTEHFPLTLESARPSHTSQYLCASTEDRGQYSNQPQHFGDGTRLSIL.

The V and J genes are TRBV5-1 and TRBJ2-2; 9 bases map to TRBD1. This CDR3 has 16 amino acids. Germline-derived CDR1 and CDR2 are SGHRS and YFSETQ. The V gene end was trimmed by 2 bases and the J gene end by 5 bases; junction bases not matched to a gene: 7. This chain's CDR3 is CASSLGQGSLTGELFF. The CDR3 nucleotides are TGCGCCAGCAGCTTAGGACAGGGGAGCTTAACCGGGGAGCTGTTTTTT.

In DNA form, the CDR3 reads TGTGCCAGCTCATCGACAGGTAGCAATCAGCCCCAGCATTTT. As protein: CASSSTGSNQPQHF. This chain links TRBV18 with TRBJ1-5; tentative D call: TRBD1 (6 bases). Germline V CDR1 and CDR2: KGHSH, LQKENI. This CDR3 is built from 14 residues. Trimming stripped 5 bases from V and 0 bases from J, with 8 bases between. The full variable domain, its missing parts supplied by reference TRBV18 and TRBJ1-5, is NAGVMQNPRHLVRRRGQEARLRCSPMKGHSHVYWYRQLPEEGLKFMVYLQKENIIDESGMPKERFSAEFPKEGPSILRIQQVVRGDSAAYFCASSSTGSNQPQHFGDGTRLSIL.

This clone was seen only a few times. V usage is TRBV28 and J usage is TRBJ2-3, with 10 bases lining up with TRBD2. Germline V lookup: CDR1 MDHEN, CDR2 SYDVKM. Unmatched junction bases numbered 6, after V lost 10 bases and J lost 2 bases. This CDR3 comprises 14 residues. CDR3 loop: CATLGLAYTDTQYF. Here the CDR3 DNA reads TGTGCCACCCTGGGACTAGCGTACACAGATACGCAGTATTTT.

The rearrangement joins TRBV5-8 to TRBJ1-2, with a weak D call TRBD1 (6 bases). This CDR3 has 15 residues. Germline V CDR1 and CDR2: SGHTS, YDEGEE. The germline V and J ends were trimmed by 7 bases and 4 bases, with 20 bases remaining between them. CDR3 in amino acids: CASGRPTGISYGYTF. In nucleotides, the CDR3 is TGTGCCAGCGGAAGACCGACAGGAATTTCCTATGGCTACACCTTC.

A remark on this clone: Its ends do not fully match the called genes, so a read error is possible. This CDR3 is also generated by other DNA sequences in the sample. The V gene is TRBV18, the J gene TRBJ2-3, with 9 bases that match TRBD2. Germline lookup yields CDR1 KGHSH and CDR2 LQKENI. This CDR3 is 16 amino acids long. CDR3 in DNA: TGTGCCAGCTCACCTTTAGCGGGGGAATATACAGACACGCAGTATTTT. This encodes CASSPLAGEYTDTQYF.

The rearrangement joins TRBV2 to TRBJ1-6; D remains ambiguous. Trimming removed 4 bases from V and 6 bases from J, with 7 bases in between. Germline values: CDR1 SNHLY, CDR2 FYNNEI. This CDR3 contains 13 residues. CDR3 residues: CASSGQINSPLHF. The CDR3 DNA reads as TGTGCCAGCAGTGGTCAGATTAATTCACCCCTCCACTTT. Complete variable domain (other parts from reference TRBV2 and TRBJ1-6): EPEVTQTPSHQVTQMGQEVILRCVPISNHLYFYWYRQILGQKVEFLVSFYNNEISEKSEIFDDQFSVERPDGSNFTLKIRSTKLEDSAMYFCASSGQINSPLHFGNGTRLTVT.

The rearrangement joins TRBV11-2 to TRBJ2-3; TRBD2 might be the D (5 bases). Germline loops: CDR1 SGHAT, CDR2 FQNNGV. The CDR3 is made up of 15 amino acids. Deletions cut 4 bases from V and 2 bases from J, with 13 bases between. CDR3 DNA: TGTGCCAGCAGCTCGGAACCCGGACTCACAGATACGCAGTATTTT. Translation gives CASSSEPGLTDTQYF.

This chain joins TRBV7-3 and TRBJ2-2; D remains ambiguous. CDR3 length: 13 amino acids. Per germline, CDR1 SGHTA and CDR2 FQGTGA. Trimming took 2 bases from V and 4 from J, leaving 5 bases between them. The CDR3 is CASSLSSTGELFF. CDR3 coding DNA: TGTGCCAGCAGCTTATCTAGCACCGGGGAGCTGTTTTTT. Looking up the rest from reference TRBV7-3 and TRBJ2-2 gives the full variable domain: GAGVSQTPSNKVTEKGKYVELRCDPISGHTALYWYRQSLGQGPEFLIYFQGTGAADDSGLPNDRFFAVRPEGSVSTLKIQRTERGDSAVYLCASSLSSTGELFFGEGSRLTVL.

The V and J genes are TRBV5-6 and TRBJ1-1; the D gene is possibly TRBD1 (5 bases). The CDR3 spans 15 residues. The V gene lost 4 bases and the J gene lost 6 bases, with 19 bases spanning the gap. The V gene's germline CDR1 is SGHDT and CDR2 YYEEEE. The CDR3 loop is CASSPTQTRGAEAFF. In nucleotides, the CDR3 is TGTGCCAGCAGCCCCACCCAGACACGGGGGGCTGAAGCTTTCTTT. Complete variable domain (other parts from reference TRBV5-6 and TRBJ1-1): DAGVTQSPTHLIKTRGQQVTLRCSPKSGHDTVSWYQQALGQGPQFIFQYYEEEERQRGNFPDRFSGHQFPNYSSELNVNALLLGDSALYLCASSPTQTRGAEAFFGQGTRLTVV.

The J gene is TRBJ2-1, the V gene TRBV3-1 (or the pseudogene TRBV3-2); 10 nucleotides align to TRBD2. J gave up 9 bases and V 4 bases, and 9 bases lay outside the gene matches. Germline assignment: CDR1 LGHDT and CDR2 YNNKEL (reference sequence). This CDR3 spans 15 amino acids. CDR3 nucleotide sequence: TGTGCCAGCAGCCCAGGGACTAGCGAGAGTGGTGAGCAGTTCTTC. This codes for CASSPGTSESGEQFF.

The genes are TRBV6-2 or TRBV6-3 and TRBJ2-5; perhaps TRBD2 as D (5 bases). Germline assignment: CDR1 MNHEY and CDR2 SVGEGT. The CDR3 sequence is 16 residues long. Deletions cut 5 bases from V and 2 bases from J, with 18 bases between. The CDR3 loop is CASSQGLVWDQETQYF. CDR3 sequence (DNA): TGTGCCAGCAGTCAAGGACTGGTTTGGGATCAAGAGACCCAGTACTTC.

This clone was seen ten or more times. The chain links TRBV9 to TRBJ2-1, with 8 nucleotides matching TRBD2. The length of the CDR3 is 14 residues. With 0 bases clipped from V and 8 bases from J, the junction kept 4 bases outside the gene matches. Germline loops: CDR1 SGDLS, CDR2 YYNGEE. Written as DNA, the CDR3 is TGTGCCAGCAGCGTAGCGGGGGGGCTCGATGAGCAGTTCTTC. Translated: CASSVAGGLDEQFF.

This chain links TRBV28 with TRBJ1-2; 11 bases agree with TRBD1. V lost 3 bases to trimming and J lost 7 bases; unmatched junction nucleotides: 10. Germline CDR1 reads MDHEN; CDR2 reads SYDVKM. This CDR3 has 16 amino acids. The CDR3 reads CASSFPGTGGQGGYTF. CDR3 DNA sequence: TGTGCCAGCAGTTTCCCCGGGACAGGGGGTCAGGGTGGCTACACCTTC.